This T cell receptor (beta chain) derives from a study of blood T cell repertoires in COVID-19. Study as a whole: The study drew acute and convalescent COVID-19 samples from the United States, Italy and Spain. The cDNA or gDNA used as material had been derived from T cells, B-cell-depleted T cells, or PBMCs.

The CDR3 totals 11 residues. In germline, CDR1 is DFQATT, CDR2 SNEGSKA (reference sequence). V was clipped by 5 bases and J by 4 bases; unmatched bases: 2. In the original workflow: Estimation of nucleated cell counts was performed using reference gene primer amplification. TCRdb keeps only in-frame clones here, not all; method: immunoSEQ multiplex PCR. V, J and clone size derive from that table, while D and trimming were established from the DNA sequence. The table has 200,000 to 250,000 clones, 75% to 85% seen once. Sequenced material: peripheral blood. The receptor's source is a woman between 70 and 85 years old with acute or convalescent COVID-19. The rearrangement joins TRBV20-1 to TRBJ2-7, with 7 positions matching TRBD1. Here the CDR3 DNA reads TGCAGTGCTGCGACAGGGTACGAGCAGTACTTC. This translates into CSAATGYEQYF.